This is a list of T cell receptor beta chains from one sample in a study of blood T cell repertoires in COVID-19. TCRdb's copy holds only in-frame clones and misses some; the assay was immunoSEQ multiplex PCR. The sample carries 350,000 or so clones, around 82% recorded once. The specimen sequenced was peripheral blood. The origin of the receptors is a man aged 30 to 45 with active or convalescent COVID-19. The CDR3 runs from the conserved cysteine through the conserved F or W. D genes are given only for firm matches. Size values are once, few and many counts, or a class for expanded clones, and some rows have none.

size: NA; V: TRBV29-1; J: TRBJ1-1; D: TRBD1; DNA: TGCAGCGGACAGGGTCAGAACACTGAAGCTTTCTTT; CDR3: CSGQGQNTEAFF
size: many; V: TRBV12-3/TRBV12-4; J: TRBJ2-7; D: NA; DNA: TGTGCCAGCAGCCAGTATAGGCAGGCCGAGCAGTACTTC; CDR3: CASSQYRQAEQYF
size: few; V: TRBV24-1; J: TRBJ2-2; D: NA; DNA: TGTGCCACCAGTGACAGCGGACGACCCGCCGCCGGGGAGCTGTTTTTT; CDR3: CATSDSGRPAAGELFF
size: NA; V: TRBV27; J: TRBJ1-1; D: TRBD1; DNA: TGTGCCAGCAGCACAGGGGAGAACACTGAAGCTTTCTTT; CDR3: CASSTGENTEAFF
size: NA; V: TRBV18; J: TRBJ1-1; D: NA; DNA: TGTGCCAGCTCACCGAGTGGAGACACTGAAGCTTTCTTT; CDR3: CASSPSGDTEAFF
size: NA; V: TRBV6-2/TRBV6-3; J: TRBJ2-1; D: NA; DNA: TGTGCCAGCAGTTACAAGGGGGGGCGGTACAATGAGCAGTTCTTC; CDR3: CASSYKGGRYNEQFF
size: NA; V: TRBV4-2; J: TRBJ1-1; D: NA; DNA: TGTGCCAGCAGCCAACCGGCGGGGGGGGTCACTGAAGCTTTCTTT; CDR3: CASSQPAGGVTEAFF
size: NA; V: TRBV28; J: TRBJ1-1; D: NA; DNA: TGTGCCAGCAGTTCCCCCGGGACACGGAGAACTGAAGCTTTCTTT; CDR3: CASSSPGTRRTEAFF
size: NA; V: TRBV5-4; J: TRBJ1-2; D: TRBD1; DNA: TGTGCCAGCAGGGACAGGGCCGACGGGGACTATGGCTACACCTTC; CDR3: CASRDRADGDYGYTF
size: few; V: TRBV19; J: TRBJ1-4; D: NA; DNA: TGTGCCAGTAGTATCGGACAAGAAAAACTGTTTTTT; CDR3: CASSIGQEKLFF
size: NA; V: TRBV7-2; J: TRBJ2-7; D: TRBD1; DNA: TGTGCCAGCAGCGCGGACAGGGGGCGTTACGAGCAGTACTTC; CDR3: CASSADRGRYEQYF
size: once; V: TRBV9; J: TRBJ1-1; D: NA; DNA: TGTGCCAGCAGCCCCTCGGGGGGTTGGGCTGAAGCTTTCTTT; CDR3: CASSPSGGWAEAFF
size: few; V: TRBV27; J: TRBJ2-1; D: NA; DNA: TGTGCCAGCAGTTTCTTGAATGAGCAGTTCTTC; CDR3: CASSFLNEQFF
size: NA; V: TRBV6-4; J: TRBJ2-3; D: TRBD1; DNA: TGTGCCAGCAGTGTTGACAGGGCAGATACGCAGTATTTT; CDR3: CASSVDRADTQYF
size: NA; V: TRBV24-1; J: TRBJ2-7; D: TRBD2; DNA: TGTGCCACCAGTGACCCCCTCGGGGGGGCAGGCGAGCAGTACTTC; CDR3: CATSDPLGGAGEQYF
size: NA; V: TRBV6-6; J: TRBJ2-1; D: TRBD2; DNA: TGTGCCAGCAGTTGGACTAGCGGGAGCTACAATGAGCAGTTCTTC; CDR3: CASSWTSGSYNEQFF
size: few; V: TRBV30; J: TRBJ2-7; D: TRBD1; DNA: TGTGCCTGGGGCCCCTGGGACAGGAGCTCCTACGAGCAGTACTTC; CDR3: CAWGPWDRSSYEQYF